The 18 T cell receptor beta chains in this list originate from one sample, sequenced in a study of Ad26.COV2.S vaccination and SARS-CoV-2 variants. This sample's treatment: around 19 received Ad26.COV2.S at low or high dose, single or two shots; 5 received placebo; per-sample allocation not given. Sampling happened 63 days after the first vaccine or placebo injection. Repertoires were generated with immunoSEQ multiplex PCR, while TCRdb's copy carries only in-frame clones and drops some. The sample consists of about 400,000 clones, 70% to 90% of them appearing once. The sample was peripheral blood, taken in a trial of Ad26.COV2.S vaccine versus placebo. These receptors were collected from a person between 18 and 59 years old who received the Ad26.COV2.S COVID-19 vaccine or a placebo.

The chain links TRBV7-8 to TRBJ2-3; 13 bases are a match to TRBD2. CDR3 length equals 19 residues. Germline assignment: CDR1 SGHVS and CDR2 FQNEAQ. V dropped 5 bases and J dropped 3; count of bases not matched to a gene: 14. CDR3 region: CASSGLLGLAGVGTDTQYF. The CDR3 DNA reads as TGTGCCAGCAGCGGATTACTCGGACTAGCGGGAGTAGGAACAGATACGCAGTATTTT.

This sequence joins TRBV4-2 and TRBJ1-3; D is unclear. CDR1 is LGHNA and CDR2 is YNFKEQ in the germline V gene. V gave up 1 base and J gave up 6 bases, with 19 bases separating them. The CDR3 spans 17 residues. CDR3 amino acids: CASSQVRAASGKNTIYF. CDR3 nucleotide sequence: TGTGCCAGCAGCCAAGTTCGCGCGGCCTCGGGTAAAAACACCATATATTTT.

V usage is TRBV24-1 and J usage is TRBJ2-7; D is unclear. The CDR3 length is 14 residues. The V and J ends lost 4 bases and 7 bases respectively, with 16 bases between them. The germline CDR1 and CDR2 sequences are KGHDR and SFDVKD. The CDR3 is CATSDLDGVGEQYF. The CDR3 DNA follows: TGTGCCACCAGTGACCTGGACGGAGTAGGGGAGCAGTACTTC.

J is TRBJ1-2 and V is TRBV9; D is possibly TRBD1 (6 bases). From germline, CDR1 is SGDLS and CDR2 YYNGEE. The CDR3 runs to 15 residues. V lost 4 bases, J lost 1 base, and 14 bases lay in between. The CDR3 coding sequence is TGTGCCAGCAGCACCTCTACGGACAGTAACTATGGCTACACCTTC. It translates to CASSTSTDSNYGYTF.

The gene calls are TRBV19 and TRBJ2-7, with TRBD1 matching 9 bases. Germline assignment: CDR1 LNHDA and CDR2 SQIVND (reference sequence). The CDR3 consists of 13 residues. Trimming removed 4 bases from V and 4 bases from J; junction bases left unmatched: 2. CDR3 bases: TGTGCCAGTAGTAGGGACAGGGCTTACGAGCAGTACTTC. This gives the protein CASSRDRAYEQYF.

The V and J genes are TRBV11-3 and TRBJ2-7; no firm D call. The germline gives CDR1 SGHNT, CDR2 YENEEA. The CDR3 sequence is 13 residues long. V lost 8 bases, J lost 0 bases, and 11 bases lay in between. The CDR3 spells CASRSRNSYEQYF. The CDR3 DNA reads as TGTGCCAGCCGATCTCGGAACTCCTACGAGCAGTACTTC.

The chain recombines TRBV27 with TRBJ1-5; 10 positions match TRBD1. This CDR3 is 18 amino acids long. V lost 5 bases to trimming and J lost 6 bases; unmatched junction nucleotides: 16. Germline CDR1 reads MNHEY; CDR2 reads SMNVEV (reference sequence). CDR3 coding DNA: TGTGCCAGCAGTCCTCGCTATCCAGGACAGGGGGTGGGTCAGCCCCAGCATTTT. It yields the protein CASSPRYPGQGVGQPQHF.

This clone has a single count. CDR3 region: CASSNGQGVYYGYTF. The CDR3 nucleotides read TGTGCCAGTAGCAACGGACAGGGGGTGTACTATGGCTACACCTTC. The J gene is TRBJ1-2, the V gene TRBV19; 10 bases agree with TRBD1. The CDR3 has 15 residues. Germline assignment: CDR1 LNHDA and CDR2 SQIVND (reference sequence). With V trimmed by 6 bases and J by 3 bases, 7 bases remained unmatched.

The V call is TRBV21-1, the J call TRBJ2-2; the listed D gene, TRBD2, was not tested against the DNA. TRBV21-1 is described as a pseudogene. The CDR3 runs 16 residues. Written as DNA, the CDR3 is TGTGCCAGCAGATCCACCTCGGGACTGAACACCGGGGAGCTGTTTTTT. Amino acid sequence: CASRSTSGLNTGELFF.

V and J are TRBV28 and TRBJ1-2; D gene unclear. CDR3 length: 15 residues. Trimming cost V 3 bases and J 2 bases, with 13 bases left between them. In germline, CDR1 is MDHEN, CDR2 SYDVKM. Here the CDR3 DNA reads TGTGCCAGCAGTTTGAGCGGACCTAGGAACTATGGCTACACCTTC. It yields the protein CASSLSGPRNYGYTF.

The chain has TRBV5-6 and TRBJ1-2, with D possibly TRBD1 on 6 matching bases. V lost 5 bases and J 1 base, leaving 21 bases between the germline ends. Germline loops: CDR1 SGHDT, CDR2 YYEEEE. The CDR3 extends over 17 amino acids. The CDR3 region has the DNA TGTGCCAGCAGACTATACCACACCCTACAGGGTAACTATGGCTACACCTTC. This translates into CASRLYHTLQGNYGYTF.

The chain has TRBV28 and TRBJ1-6; the D is unclear. Germline CDR1 MDHEN, CDR2 SYDVKM. The CDR3 contains 15 residues. V was trimmed by 5 bases and J by 3 bases, leaving 11 bases between them. CDR3 in amino acids: CASSPLNLYNSPLHF. As DNA, the CDR3 is TGTGCCAGCAGTCCCCTCAACCTCTATAATTCACCCCTCCACTTT. Based on the CDR3 plus reference TRBV28 and TRBJ1-6, the full variable domain is DVKVTQSSRYLVKRTGEKVFLECVQDMDHENMFWYRQDPGLGLRLIYFSYDVKMKEKGDIPEGYSVSREKKERFSLILESASTNQTSMYLCASSPLNLYNSPLHFGNGTRLTVT.

The V and J genes are TRBV10-3 and TRBJ2-1; 13 bases agree with TRBD2. The CDR3 is 15 residues long. Germline CDR1 ENHRY, CDR2 SYGVKD. V was pared by 4 bases and J by 3 bases, with 0 bases of the junction left unmatched. The CDR3 DNA reads as TGTGCCATCAGTGGGACTAGCGGGAGCTACAATGAGCAGTTCTTC. The encoded protein is CAISGTSGSYNEQFF.

As regards this clone: Other nucleotide sequences in the sample specify the same CDR3. J is TRBJ1-5 and V is TRBV12-3 or TRBV12-4, with D unclear. The CDR3 extends over 12 amino acids. Trimming pared 1 base from V and 2 bases from J, leaving 0 bases between. The CDR3 here is CASSLGNQPQHF. For the CDR3, the DNA is TGTGCCAGCAGTTTAGGCAATCAGCCCCAGCATTTT.

V gene TRBV28 combines with J gene TRBJ2-7; possibly TRBD2 for D (6 bases). The CDR3 spans 16 residues. Trimming left V 5 bases short and J 1 base short, with 18 bases between. Germline V lookup: CDR1 MDHEN, CDR2 SYDVKM. DNA of the CDR3: TGTGCCAGCAGTAGGAGGGGAGGACGAAGATCCTACGAGCAGTACTTC. It specifies CASSRRGGRRSYEQYF.

The gene calls are TRBV28 and TRBJ1-4; D is ambiguous. The CDR3 length is 14 residues. Germline-derived CDR1 and CDR2 are MDHEN and SYDVKM. The V end was cut by 3 bases, the J end by 3 bases, with 8 bases between. CDR3 loop: CASSLLLPNEKLFF. In DNA form, the CDR3 reads TGTGCCAGCAGTTTGCTTCTCCCTAATGAAAAACTGTTTTTT.

The V gene is TRBV5-1, the J gene TRBJ1-2; 7 nucleotides line up with TRBD1. This CDR3 contains 16 residues. J was trimmed by 2 bases and V by 1 base; bases with no gene match: 8. Germline CDR1 reads SGHRS; CDR2 reads YFSETQ. CDR3 residues: CASSLSTTGSNYGYTF. CDR3 DNA sequence: TGCGCCAGCAGCTTGTCAACGACAGGGAGCAACTATGGCTACACCTTC.

The V and J genes are TRBV5-6 and TRBJ1-1; the D gene is possibly TRBD1 (5 bases). This CDR3 spans 13 amino acids. The germline gives CDR1 SGHDT, CDR2 YYEEEE. Between the trimmed V and J ends, which lost 1 base and 3 bases, there was a span of 7 bases. CDR3: CASSLRGHTEAFF. In nucleotides, the CDR3 is TGTGCCAGCAGCTTGAGGGGACACACTGAAGCTTTCTTT.